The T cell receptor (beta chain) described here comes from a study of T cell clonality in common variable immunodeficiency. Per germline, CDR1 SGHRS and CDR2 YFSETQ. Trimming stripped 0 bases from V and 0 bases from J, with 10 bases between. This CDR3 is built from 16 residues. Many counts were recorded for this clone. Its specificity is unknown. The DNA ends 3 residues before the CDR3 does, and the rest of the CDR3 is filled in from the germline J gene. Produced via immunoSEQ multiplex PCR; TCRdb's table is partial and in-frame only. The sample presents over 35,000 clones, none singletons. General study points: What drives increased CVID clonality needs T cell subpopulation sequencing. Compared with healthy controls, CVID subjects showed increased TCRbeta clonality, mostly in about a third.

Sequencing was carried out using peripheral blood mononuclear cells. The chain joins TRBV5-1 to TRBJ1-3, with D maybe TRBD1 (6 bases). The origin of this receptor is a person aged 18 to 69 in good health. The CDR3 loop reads CASSLEGGSSGNTIYF. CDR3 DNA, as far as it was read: TGCGCCAGCAGCTTGGAGGGGGGGAGCTCTGGAAACACC.